This TCR beta chain was captured in a study of technical replicates of blood from a few donors. TCRdb's copy holds only in-frame clones and misses some; the assay was immunoSEQ multiplex PCR. The sample carries 75,000 or so clones, approximately 95% recorded once. The CDR3 sequence is 18 residues long. Trimming cost V 6 bases and J 4 bases; bases outside gene matches: 16. Germline CDR1 and CDR2: MGHRA and YSYEKL. Sequenced input: T cells isolated from PBMCs. The rearrangement uses TRBV4-1 and TRBJ2-1; 9 bases match TRBD2. The receptor was isolated from a human donor in good health. The CDR3 region has the DNA TGCGCCAGCAGTCCCGCCGGACTGGGTAGCGGGGGTTACAATGAGCAGTTCTTC. Translated, it gives CASSPAGLGSGGYNEQFF.